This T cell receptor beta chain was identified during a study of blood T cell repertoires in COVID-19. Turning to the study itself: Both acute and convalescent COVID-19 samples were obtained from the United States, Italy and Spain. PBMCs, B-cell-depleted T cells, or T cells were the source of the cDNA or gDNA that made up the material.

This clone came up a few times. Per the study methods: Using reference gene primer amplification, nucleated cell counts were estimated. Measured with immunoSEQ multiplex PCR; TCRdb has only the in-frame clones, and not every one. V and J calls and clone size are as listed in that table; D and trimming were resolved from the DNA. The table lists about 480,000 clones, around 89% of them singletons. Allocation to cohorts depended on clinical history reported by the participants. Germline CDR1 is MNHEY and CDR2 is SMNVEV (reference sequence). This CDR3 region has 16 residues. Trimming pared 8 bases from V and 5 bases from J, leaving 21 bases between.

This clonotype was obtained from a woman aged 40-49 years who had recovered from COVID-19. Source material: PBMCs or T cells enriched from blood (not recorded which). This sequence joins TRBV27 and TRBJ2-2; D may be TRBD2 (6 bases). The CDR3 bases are TGTGCCAGCCGTGCCGAGATGGGGCTAGCGACCGGGGAGCTGTTTTTT. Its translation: CASRAEMGLATGELFF.